This T cell receptor (beta chain) was found in a study of blood T cells in healthy people across ages. Study-wide results and caveats: A greater number of naive CD4+ cells and higher diversity distinguished long-lived donors from aged donors. Age advanced and TCR beta diversity per million T cells fell, roughly linearly. Because sorting was not performed, PBMCs prevented conclusive naive versus antigen-experienced comparison.

The table lists this clonotype with a few counts. The antigen is unknown. CDR1 and CDR2 (germline): DFQATT, SNEGSKA (reference sequence). This CDR3 is built from 13 residues. V lost 2 bases, J lost 6 bases, and 14 bases lay in between. Combining a sample-barcoded 5' primer with a J-beta primer mix, a second PCR ran for about 7 to 12 cycles. Every molecule of cDNA carried a tag from a template-switch adaptor with 12 random nucleotides. TCRdb re-derived calls from the 5' RACE reads in MiXCR, one entry per CDR3 protein. The data hold some 1.4 million distinct CDR3 sequences, with 42% observed a single time.

The chain has TRBV20-1 and TRBJ2-7, with D uncertain. The sequence derives from a woman younger than 30 in good health. Sequenced: blood. CDR3 region: CSARPPRLGEQYF. CDR3 DNA: TGCAGTGCTAGACCCCCCAGATTAGGCGAGCAGTACTTC.